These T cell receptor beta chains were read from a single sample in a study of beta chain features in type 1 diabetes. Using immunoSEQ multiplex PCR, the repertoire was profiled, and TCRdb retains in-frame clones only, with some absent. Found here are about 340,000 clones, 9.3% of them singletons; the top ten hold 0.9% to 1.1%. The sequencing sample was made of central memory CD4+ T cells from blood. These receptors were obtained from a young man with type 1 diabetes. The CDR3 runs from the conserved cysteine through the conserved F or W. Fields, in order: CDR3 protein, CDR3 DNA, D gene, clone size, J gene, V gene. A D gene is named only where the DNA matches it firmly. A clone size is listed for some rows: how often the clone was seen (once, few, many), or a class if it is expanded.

CDR3: CSVEGRHSRAFF
DNA: TGCAGCGTGGAAGGACGGCACTCTCGAGCTTTCTTT
D: NA
size: NA
J: TRBJ1-1
V: TRBV29-1

CDR3: CASSLGTGGLAFF
DNA: TGTGCCAGCAGCTTGGGGACAGGGGGCTTAGCTTTCTTT
D: TRBD1
size: NA
J: TRBJ1-1
V: TRBV11-2

CDR3: CASRNGQDGQPQHF
DNA: TGTGCCAGCAGGAACGGACAGGACGGCCAGCCCCAGCATTTT
D: TRBD1
size: NA
J: TRBJ1-5
V: TRBV2

CDR3: CASSGAGLTSTDTQYF
DNA: TGTGCCAGCAGCGGAGCGGGACTAACTAGCACAGATACGCAGTATTTT
D: TRBD2
size: few
J: TRBJ2-3
V: TRBV7-2

CDR3: CASSPTSARGETQYF
DNA: TGTGCCAGCAGTCCGACTAGCGCTCGTGGGGAGACCCAGTACTTC
D: TRBD2
size: NA
J: TRBJ2-5
V: TRBV2

CDR3: CASSYQGGIDEQFF
DNA: TGTGCCAGCAGTTACCAGGGGGGGATCGATGAGCAGTTCTTC
D: NA
size: NA
J: TRBJ2-1
V: TRBV27

CDR3: CASGGQGARSNQPQHF
DNA: TGTGCCAGCGGAGGGCAGGGGGCTAGAAGCAATCAGCCCCAGCATTTT
D: TRBD1
size: few
J: TRBJ1-5
V: TRBV2

CDR3: CSVTATGGETQYF
DNA: TGCAGCGTGACGGCGACAGGGGGAGAGACCCAGTACTTC
D: TRBD1
size: few
J: TRBJ2-5
V: TRBV29-1

CDR3: CSVEASGAETQYF
DNA: TGCAGCGTTGAGGCTAGCGGGGCGGAGACCCAGTACTTC
D: TRBD2
size: few
J: TRBJ2-5
V: TRBV29-1

CDR3: CATSFITGAEQYF
DNA: TGTGCCACCAGCTTTATAACAGGGGCTGAGCAGTACTTC
D: TRBD1
size: NA
J: TRBJ2-7
V: TRBV15

CDR3: CATTGDSRNEKLFF
DNA: TGTGCCACCACCGGGGACAGCCGTAATGAAAAACTGTTTTTT
D: TRBD1
size: many
J: TRBJ1-4
V: TRBV2

CDR3: CAIRTHGATGELFF
DNA: TGTGCCATCAGAACACACGGGGCCACCGGGGAGCTGTTTTTT
D: NA
size: NA
J: TRBJ2-2
V: TRBV10-3

CDR3: CASRRDPYKETQYF
DNA: TGTGCCAGCAGGAGGGACCCCTACAAAGAGACCCAGTACTTC
D: NA
size: few
J: TRBJ2-5
V: TRBV6-5

CDR3: CASSLLGFPTGELFF
DNA: TGCGCCAGCAGCTTGTTGGGCTTTCCAACCGGGGAGCTGTTTTTT
D: NA
size: few
J: TRBJ2-2
V: TRBV5-1

CDR3: CASSVQTGGSPDTQYF
DNA: TGTGCCAGCAGCGTCCAAACAGGGGGCAGTCCAGATACGCAGTATTTT
D: TRBD1
size: NA
J: TRBJ2-3
V: TRBV9

CDR3: CASTLPGSDGYTF
DNA: TGTGCCAGCACCCTCCCGGGATCGGATGGCTACACCTTC
D: NA
size: NA
J: TRBJ1-2
V: TRBV11-2

CDR3: CASGNNYGYTF
DNA: TGTGCCAGCGGCAATAACTATGGCTACACCTTC
D: NA
size: NA
J: TRBJ1-2
V: TRBV28

CDR3: CASSLAGGETQYF
DNA: TGCGCCAGCAGCTTGGCGGGCGGAGAGACCCAGTACTTC
D: NA
size: few
J: TRBJ2-5
V: TRBV5-1

CDR3: CASSHVGRTNEQFF
DNA: TGTGCCAGCAGCCATGTGGGACGGACAAATGAGCAGTTCTTC
D: NA
size: many
J: TRBJ2-1
V: TRBV14

CDR3: CASSQNRTEGGGYTF
DNA: TGTGCCAGCAGCCAGAATCGGACGGAAGGGGGTGGCTACACCTTC
D: NA
size: NA
J: TRBJ1-2
V: TRBV7-8

CDR3: CASSDEGTQYF
DNA: TGTGCCAGCAGCGATGAGGGTACGCAGTATTTT
D: NA
size: few
J: TRBJ2-3
V: TRBV9

CDR3: CASSQVPLAGTGLSSEQYF
DNA: TGTGCCAGCAGCCAAGTGCCCCTAGCTGGTACGGGGTTGAGCAGCGAGCAGTACTTC
D: NA
size: few
J: TRBJ2-7
V: TRBV14

CDR3: CASSPPTPISGANVLTF
DNA: TGTGCCAGCTCACCACCGACCCCTATCTCTGGGGCCAACGTCCTGACTTTC
D: NA
size: few
J: TRBJ2-6
V: TRBV18

CDR3: CASSLDGGGWDTEAFF
DNA: TGTGCCAGCAGCTTAGATGGCGGGGGCTGGGACACTGAAGCTTTCTTT
D: NA
size: NA
J: TRBJ1-1
V: TRBV11-2

CDR3: CASSLQNNYGYTF
DNA: TGTGCCAGCAGTCTCCAGAATAACTATGGCTACACCTTC
D: NA
size: once
J: TRBJ1-2
V: TRBV28

CDR3: CASSFRDWQFF
DNA: TGTGCCAGCAGTTTCCGGGACTGGCAGTTCTTC
D: NA
size: NA
J: TRBJ2-1
V: TRBV18